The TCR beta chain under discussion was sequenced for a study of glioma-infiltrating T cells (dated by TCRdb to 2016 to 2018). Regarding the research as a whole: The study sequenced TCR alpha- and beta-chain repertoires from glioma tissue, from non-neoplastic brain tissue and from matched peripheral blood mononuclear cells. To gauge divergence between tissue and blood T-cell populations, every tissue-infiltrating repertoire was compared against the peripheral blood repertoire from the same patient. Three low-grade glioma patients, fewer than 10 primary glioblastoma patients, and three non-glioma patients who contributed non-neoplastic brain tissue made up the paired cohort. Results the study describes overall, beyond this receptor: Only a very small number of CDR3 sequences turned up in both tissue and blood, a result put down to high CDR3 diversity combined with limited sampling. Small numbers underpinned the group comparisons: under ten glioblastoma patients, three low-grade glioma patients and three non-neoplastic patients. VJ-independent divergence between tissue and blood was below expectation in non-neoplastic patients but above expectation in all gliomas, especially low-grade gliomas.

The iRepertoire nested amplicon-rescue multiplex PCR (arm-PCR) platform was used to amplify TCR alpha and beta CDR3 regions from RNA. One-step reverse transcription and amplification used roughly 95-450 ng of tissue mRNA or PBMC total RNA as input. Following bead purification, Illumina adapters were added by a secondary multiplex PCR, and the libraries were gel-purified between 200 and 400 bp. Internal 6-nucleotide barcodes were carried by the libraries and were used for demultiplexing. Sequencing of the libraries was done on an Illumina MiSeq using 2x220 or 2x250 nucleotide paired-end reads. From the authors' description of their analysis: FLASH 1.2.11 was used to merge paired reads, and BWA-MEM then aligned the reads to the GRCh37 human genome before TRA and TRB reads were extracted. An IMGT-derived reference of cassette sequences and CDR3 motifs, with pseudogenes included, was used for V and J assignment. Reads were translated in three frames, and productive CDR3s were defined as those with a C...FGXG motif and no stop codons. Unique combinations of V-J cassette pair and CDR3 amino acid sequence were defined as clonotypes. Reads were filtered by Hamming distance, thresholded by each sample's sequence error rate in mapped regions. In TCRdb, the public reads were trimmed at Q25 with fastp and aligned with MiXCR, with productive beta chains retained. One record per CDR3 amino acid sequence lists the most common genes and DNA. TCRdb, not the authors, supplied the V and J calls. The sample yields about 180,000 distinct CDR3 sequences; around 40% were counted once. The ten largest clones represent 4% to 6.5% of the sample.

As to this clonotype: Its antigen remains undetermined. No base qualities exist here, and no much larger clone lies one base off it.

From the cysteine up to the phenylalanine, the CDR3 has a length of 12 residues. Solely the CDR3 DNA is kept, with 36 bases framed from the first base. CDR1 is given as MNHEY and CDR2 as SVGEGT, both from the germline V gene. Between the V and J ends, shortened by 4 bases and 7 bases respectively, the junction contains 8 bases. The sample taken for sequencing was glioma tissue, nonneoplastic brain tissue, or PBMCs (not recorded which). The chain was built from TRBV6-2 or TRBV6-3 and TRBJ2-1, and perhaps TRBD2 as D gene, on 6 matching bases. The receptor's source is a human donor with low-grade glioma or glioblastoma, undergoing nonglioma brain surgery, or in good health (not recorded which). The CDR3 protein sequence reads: CASSSTSNEQFF. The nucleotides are TGTGCCAGCAGTTCGACTAGTAATGAGCAGTTCTTC.